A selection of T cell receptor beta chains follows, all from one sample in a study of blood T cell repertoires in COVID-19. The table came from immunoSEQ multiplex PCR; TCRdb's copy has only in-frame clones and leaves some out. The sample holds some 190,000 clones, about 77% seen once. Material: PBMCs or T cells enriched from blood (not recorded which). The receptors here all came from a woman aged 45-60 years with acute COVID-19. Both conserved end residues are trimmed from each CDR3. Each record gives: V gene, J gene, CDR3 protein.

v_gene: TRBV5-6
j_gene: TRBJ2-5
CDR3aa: ASAPWTVQETQY

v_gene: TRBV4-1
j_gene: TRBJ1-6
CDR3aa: ASSRGDSSPLH

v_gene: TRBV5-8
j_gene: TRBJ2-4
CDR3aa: ASSLRENIQY

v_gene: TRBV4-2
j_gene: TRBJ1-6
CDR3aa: ASSQEASYNSPLH

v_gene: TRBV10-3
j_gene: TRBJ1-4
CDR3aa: AISSESGVSEKLF

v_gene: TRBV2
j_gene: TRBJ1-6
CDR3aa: ASSEEAGGRNSPLH

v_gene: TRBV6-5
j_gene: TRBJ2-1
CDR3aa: ASRGFDEQF

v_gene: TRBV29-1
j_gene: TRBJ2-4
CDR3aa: TAPARERITIAKNIQY

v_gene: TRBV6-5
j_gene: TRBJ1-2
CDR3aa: ASSYLPNSANYGYT

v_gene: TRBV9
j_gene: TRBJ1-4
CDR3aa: ASSVASGTSNEKLF

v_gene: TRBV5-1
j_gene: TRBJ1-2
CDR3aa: ASSFRTDNYGYT

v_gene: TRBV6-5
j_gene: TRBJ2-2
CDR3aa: ASRPGQARTGELF

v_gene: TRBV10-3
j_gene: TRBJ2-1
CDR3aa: AIRLAGGNEQF

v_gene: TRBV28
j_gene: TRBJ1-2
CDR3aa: ASSLLLSGSGYGYT

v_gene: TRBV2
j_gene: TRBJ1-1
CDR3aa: ASSGTRGNTEAF

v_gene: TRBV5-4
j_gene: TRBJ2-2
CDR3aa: ASSLFGGPNTGELF

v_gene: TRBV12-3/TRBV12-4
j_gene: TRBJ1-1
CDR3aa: ASSLGRNTEAF

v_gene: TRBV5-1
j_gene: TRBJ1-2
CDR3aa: ASSRARYT

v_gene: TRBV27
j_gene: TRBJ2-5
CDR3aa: ASSPPGPRETQY

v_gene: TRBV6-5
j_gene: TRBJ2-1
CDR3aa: ASRRSGTTYNEQF

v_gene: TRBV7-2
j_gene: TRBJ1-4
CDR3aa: ASRRDLSSGEKLF

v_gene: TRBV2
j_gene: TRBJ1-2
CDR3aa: ASRDSRNPLGYT

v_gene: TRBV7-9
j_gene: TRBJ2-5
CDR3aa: ATNSETQY

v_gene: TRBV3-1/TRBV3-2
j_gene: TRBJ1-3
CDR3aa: ASSRLGSLGGNTIY

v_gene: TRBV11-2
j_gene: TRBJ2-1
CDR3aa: ASSLSRDNEQF

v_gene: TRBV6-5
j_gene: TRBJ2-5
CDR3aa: ASRRTSGYQETQY

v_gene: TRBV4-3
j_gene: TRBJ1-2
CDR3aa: ASSQDTSGVYGYT

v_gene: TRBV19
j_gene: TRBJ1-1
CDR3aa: ASSRQGGDTEAF

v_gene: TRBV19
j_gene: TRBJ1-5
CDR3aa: ASTGQGDQPQH

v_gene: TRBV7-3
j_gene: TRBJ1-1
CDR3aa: ASSSGGQAF

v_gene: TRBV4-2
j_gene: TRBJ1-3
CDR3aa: ASSREGQGVKAGNTIY

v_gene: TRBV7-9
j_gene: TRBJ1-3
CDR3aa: ASSFRTGANRNTIY

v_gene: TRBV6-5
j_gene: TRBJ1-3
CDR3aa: ASRDRTGNTIY

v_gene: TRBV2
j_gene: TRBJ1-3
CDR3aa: ASRVTTVSGNTIY

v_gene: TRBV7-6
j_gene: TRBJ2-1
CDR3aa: ASSALAGVNYNEQF

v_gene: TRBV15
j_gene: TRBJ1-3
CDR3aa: ATSRGRDSGNTIY

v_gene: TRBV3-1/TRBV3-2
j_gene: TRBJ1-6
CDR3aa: ASSFRDRGNSPLH

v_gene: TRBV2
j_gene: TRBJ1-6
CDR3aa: ASGGQGNSPLH

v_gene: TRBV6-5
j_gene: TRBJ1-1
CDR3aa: ASSYSRHREGSEAF

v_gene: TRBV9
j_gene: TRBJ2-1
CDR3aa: ASSVGGGPDNEQF

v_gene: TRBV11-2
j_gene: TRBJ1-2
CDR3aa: ASSNRDGYGYT

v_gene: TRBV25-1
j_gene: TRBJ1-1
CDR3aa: ASSEFTRGGSKNTEAF

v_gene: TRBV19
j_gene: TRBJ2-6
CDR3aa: ASSRQGITDHSGANVLT

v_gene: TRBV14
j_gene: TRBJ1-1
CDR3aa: ASSQDLWGGNTEAF

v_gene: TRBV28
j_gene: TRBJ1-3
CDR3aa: ASSLKRSGNTIY

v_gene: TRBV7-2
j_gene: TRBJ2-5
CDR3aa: ASSLSRLRETQY

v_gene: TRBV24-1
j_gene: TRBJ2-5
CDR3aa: ATSRLDSPETQY

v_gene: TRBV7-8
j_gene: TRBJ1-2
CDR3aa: ASSLASLAVTYGYT

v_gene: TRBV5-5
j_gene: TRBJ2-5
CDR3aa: ASSLVAGAVQTQY

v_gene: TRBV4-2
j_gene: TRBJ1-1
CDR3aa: ASSQAGTGGFTEAF